These 14 T cell receptor beta chains were all obtained from the same sample, sequenced in a study of blood T cell repertoires in COVID-19. Sequencing was performed with immunoSEQ multiplex PCR; in TCRdb, only in-frame clones are kept and a portion is missing. The sample records around 270,000 clones, less than 90% being singletons. The sequenced sample consisted of peripheral blood. The receptors come from a woman between 40 and 55 years old who had recovered from COVID-19.

The V gene is TRBV5-5, the J gene TRBJ1-5; TRBD1 agrees at 7 bases. The CDR3 is made up of 16 amino acids. V shed 4 bases and J 2 bases; nucleotides not matched to a gene: 9. Germline values: CDR1 SGHKS, CDR2 YYEKEE (reference sequence). The CDR3, as DNA: TGTGCCAGCAGCCCAAGACAGGGCCTGGGCAATCAGCCCCAGCATTTT. It specifies CASSPRQGLGNQPQHF.

The V call is TRBV11-3, the J call TRBJ1-3; TRBD1 might be the D (6 bases). The V end lost 3 bases, the J end lost 7 bases, and 10 bases lay between the germline ends. Germline V gene data show CDR1 as SGHNT and CDR2 as YENEEA. CDR3 size: 13 residues. CDR3 loop: CASSFYRANTIYF. CDR3 sequence (DNA): TGTGCCAGCAGCTTCTACAGGGCGAACACCATATATTTT.

The chain joins TRBV7-3 to TRBJ2-1; no definite D call. The V and J ends lost 5 bases and 8 bases respectively, with 13 bases between them. Germline values: CDR1 SGHTA, CDR2 FQGTGA. The CDR3 is made up of 13 amino acids. CDR3 protein: CASSVLVGDEQFF. The CDR3 DNA follows: TGTGCCAGCAGCGTCCTTGTGGGCGATGAGCAGTTCTTC.

As concerns this clone: The sample has other DNA sequences that encode this CDR3 too. The gene calls are TRBV13 and TRBJ1-3; TRBD1 matches 8 bases. The CDR3 contains 17 residues. The germline CDR1 and CDR2 sequences are PRHDT and FYEKMQ (reference sequence). The J segment lost 0 bases and the V segment lost 3 bases, leaving 7 bases of the junction unmatched. The CDR3: CASSFSGTGSSGNTIYF. The DNA of the CDR3 is TGTGCCAGCAGCTTTTCCGGGACAGGCAGCTCTGGAAACACCATATATTTT.

In DNA form, the CDR3 reads TGTGCCAGCAGTGAGGGGCAGGCCGCCTACAATGAGCAGTTCTTC. It translates to CASSEGQAAYNEQFF. The chain joins TRBV2 to TRBJ2-1; possibly TRBD1 for D (5 bases). This CDR3 contains 15 residues. Germline V gives CDR1 SNHLY, CDR2 FYNNEI. Deletions cut 3 bases from V and 2 bases from J, with 11 bases between.

The chain couples TRBV5-1 to TRBJ1-1; TRBD1 might be the D (6 bases). The CDR3 extends over 14 amino acids. Germline V gives CDR1 SGHRS, CDR2 YFSETQ. The V gene lost 2 bases and the J gene lost 3 bases, with 11 bases spanning the gap. CDR3 loop: CASSFTGTDTEAFF. The CDR3 region has the DNA TGCGCCAGCAGCTTTACAGGGACCGACACTGAAGCTTTCTTT.

This chain uses TRBV7-8 with TRBJ1-1, with D hard to call. V was shortened by 4 bases and J by 3 bases, with 12 bases between the two germline ends. Germline-derived CDR1 and CDR2 are SGHVS and FQNEAQ. The length of the CDR3 is 14 residues. CDR3 nucleotides: TGTGCCAGCAGCTCAGGCGTGTGGGACACTGAAGCTTTCTTT. Its translation is CASSSGVWDTEAFF.

The chain links TRBV18 to TRBJ1-1; a weak D match, TRBD1 (5 bases). Per the germline V gene, CDR1 is KGHSH and CDR2 is LQKENI. V lost 6 bases and J lost 1, with 12 bases in between. The CDR3 contains 14 residues. The DNA of the CDR3 is TGTGCCAGCTCCCTGAGCCAGGGGAACACTGAAGCTTTCTTT. Translated, it gives CASSLSQGNTEAFF.

This clone was picked up one time. The chain recombines TRBV28 with TRBJ1-1; D is possibly TRBD1 (6 bases). V gave up 0 bases and J gave up 0 bases, with 8 bases separating them. Germline loops: CDR1 MDHEN, CDR2 SYDVKM. This CDR3 is 15 amino acids long. The CDR3, as DNA: TGTGCCAGCAGTTTATGGGGACATATGAACACTGAAGCTTTCTTT. Its translation: CASSLWGHMNTEAFF. Supplemented by reference TRBV28 and TRBJ1-1, the full variable domain reads DVKVTQSSRYLVKRTGEKVFLECVQDMDHENMFWYRQDPGLGLRLIYFSYDVKMKEKGDIPEGYSVSREKKERFSLILESASTNQTSMYLCASSLWGHMNTEAFFGQGTRLTVV.

This clone was seen a handful of times. The chain uses TRBV27 and TRBJ1-2, with 7 bases identical to TRBD1. The CDR3 is 15 amino acids. V lost 5 bases and J lost 4; bases outside the gene matches: 10. From germline, CDR1 is MNHEY and CDR2 SMNVEV (reference sequence). The CDR3 region is CASSPMITGVYGYTF. The DNA for the CDR3 is TGTGCCAGCAGTCCGATGATCACAGGGGTCTATGGCTACACCTTC.

This sequence joins TRBV29-1 and TRBJ2-7; the D gene is possibly TRBD2 (5 bases). Germline V gene data show CDR1 as SQVTM and CDR2 as ANQGSEA. Trimming pared 1 base from V and 5 bases from J, leaving 15 bases between. This CDR3 is 14 amino acids long. CDR3 sequence reads: CSVEVGILANEQYF. The CDR3 coding sequence is TGCAGCGTTGAAGTCGGGATCCTCGCCAACGAGCAGTACTTC.

This sequence joins TRBV3-1 (or the pseudogene TRBV3-2) and TRBJ2-1, with D hard to call. The CDR3 runs to 13 residues. CDR1 is LGHDT, CDR2 YNNKEL, per germline (reference sequence). V gave up 7 bases and J gave up 6 bases, with 13 bases separating them. The CDR3 loop is CASTHRRSNEQFF. CDR3 nucleotides: TGTGCCAGCACCCACCGAAGGAGCAATGAGCAGTTCTTC.

This chain connects TRBV6-2 or TRBV6-3 to TRBJ2-5; 9 bases fit TRBD1. The germline gives CDR1 MNHEY, CDR2 SVGEGT. The V segment lost 6 bases and the J segment 6 bases; nucleotides outside the gene matches: 11. The CDR3 consists of 15 residues. The CDR3 protein is CASSPGQGGQKTQYF. The CDR3 DNA reads as TGTGCCAGCAGCCCGGGACAGGGAGGTCAAAAGACCCAGTACTTC.

The chain recombines TRBV5-1 with TRBJ1-1, with D tentatively TRBD1 (6 bases). V lost 4 bases to trimming and J lost 1 base, with 11 bases between them. This CDR3 contains 14 residues. Germline assignment: CDR1 SGHRS and CDR2 YFSETQ. CDR3 nucleotides: TGCGCCAGCAGCCCGGACAGTTGGAACACTGAAGCTTTCTTT. Translated: CASSPDSWNTEAFF.